This T cell receptor (beta chain) originates from a study of T cell responses to AZD1222 COVID-19 vaccine. The CDR3 covers 15 residues. V dropped 0 bases and J dropped 5; count of bases not matched to a gene: 5. In germline, CDR1 is SGHRS, CDR2 YFSETQ. Using immunoSEQ multiplex PCR, the repertoire was profiled, and TCRdb retains in-frame clones only, with some absent. This table has around 130,000 clones, 90% appearing once. This receptor was taken from an adult who received the MenACWY meningococcal vaccine as a control. This specimen was peripheral blood, taken 28 days after the second dose of the MenACWY control vaccine. The J gene is TRBJ1-2, the V gene TRBV5-1; 9 bases are a match to TRBD1. CDR3 amino acids: CASSLAGGQGYGYTF. CDR3 nucleotides: TGCGCCAGCAGCTTGGCGGGGGGACAGGGATATGGCTACACCTTC.